This T cell receptor (beta chain) was sequenced in a study of shared clonotypes between healthy human individuals. Clones were read by immunoSEQ multiplex PCR, and TCRdb kept only the in-frame ones, dropping some. The table includes 2 million or so clones, roughly 94% detected once. This clone was recorded only once. The antigen is undetermined. Study-wide results and limits: Sequencing depth was predicted to influence how clonotypes are shared among donors.

Germline V CDR1 and CDR2: SQVTM, ANQGSEA. The CDR3 contains 14 residues. Trimming at V came to 7 bases and at J to 3 bases, leaving 8 bases not matched to a gene. V gene TRBV29-1 combines with J gene TRBJ2-7, with TRBD2 matching over 11 bases. The receptor was isolated from a man aged 18 to 29 in good health. The sample consisted of naive CD4+ T cells sorted from blood. Subset of the sample: CD45RA+ positively selected. The CDR3 region has the DNA TGCAGCGCCCTAGGACTAGCGGGCCACTACGAGCAGTACTTC. This sequence encodes CSALGLAGHYEQYF.